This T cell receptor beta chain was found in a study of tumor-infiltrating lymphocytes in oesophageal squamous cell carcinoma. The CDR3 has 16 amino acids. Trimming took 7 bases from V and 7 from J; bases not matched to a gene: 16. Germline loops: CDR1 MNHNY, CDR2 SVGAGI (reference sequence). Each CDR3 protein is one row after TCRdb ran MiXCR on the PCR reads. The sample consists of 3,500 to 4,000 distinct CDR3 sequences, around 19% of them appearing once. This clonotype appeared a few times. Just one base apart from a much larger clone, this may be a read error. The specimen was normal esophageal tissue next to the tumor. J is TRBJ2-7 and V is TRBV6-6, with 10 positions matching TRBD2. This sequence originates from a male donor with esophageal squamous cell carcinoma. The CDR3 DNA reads TGTGCCAGCAAACTAGCGGGACAGTCCTCCTACAATGAGCAGTACTTC. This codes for CASKLAGQSSYNEQYF.